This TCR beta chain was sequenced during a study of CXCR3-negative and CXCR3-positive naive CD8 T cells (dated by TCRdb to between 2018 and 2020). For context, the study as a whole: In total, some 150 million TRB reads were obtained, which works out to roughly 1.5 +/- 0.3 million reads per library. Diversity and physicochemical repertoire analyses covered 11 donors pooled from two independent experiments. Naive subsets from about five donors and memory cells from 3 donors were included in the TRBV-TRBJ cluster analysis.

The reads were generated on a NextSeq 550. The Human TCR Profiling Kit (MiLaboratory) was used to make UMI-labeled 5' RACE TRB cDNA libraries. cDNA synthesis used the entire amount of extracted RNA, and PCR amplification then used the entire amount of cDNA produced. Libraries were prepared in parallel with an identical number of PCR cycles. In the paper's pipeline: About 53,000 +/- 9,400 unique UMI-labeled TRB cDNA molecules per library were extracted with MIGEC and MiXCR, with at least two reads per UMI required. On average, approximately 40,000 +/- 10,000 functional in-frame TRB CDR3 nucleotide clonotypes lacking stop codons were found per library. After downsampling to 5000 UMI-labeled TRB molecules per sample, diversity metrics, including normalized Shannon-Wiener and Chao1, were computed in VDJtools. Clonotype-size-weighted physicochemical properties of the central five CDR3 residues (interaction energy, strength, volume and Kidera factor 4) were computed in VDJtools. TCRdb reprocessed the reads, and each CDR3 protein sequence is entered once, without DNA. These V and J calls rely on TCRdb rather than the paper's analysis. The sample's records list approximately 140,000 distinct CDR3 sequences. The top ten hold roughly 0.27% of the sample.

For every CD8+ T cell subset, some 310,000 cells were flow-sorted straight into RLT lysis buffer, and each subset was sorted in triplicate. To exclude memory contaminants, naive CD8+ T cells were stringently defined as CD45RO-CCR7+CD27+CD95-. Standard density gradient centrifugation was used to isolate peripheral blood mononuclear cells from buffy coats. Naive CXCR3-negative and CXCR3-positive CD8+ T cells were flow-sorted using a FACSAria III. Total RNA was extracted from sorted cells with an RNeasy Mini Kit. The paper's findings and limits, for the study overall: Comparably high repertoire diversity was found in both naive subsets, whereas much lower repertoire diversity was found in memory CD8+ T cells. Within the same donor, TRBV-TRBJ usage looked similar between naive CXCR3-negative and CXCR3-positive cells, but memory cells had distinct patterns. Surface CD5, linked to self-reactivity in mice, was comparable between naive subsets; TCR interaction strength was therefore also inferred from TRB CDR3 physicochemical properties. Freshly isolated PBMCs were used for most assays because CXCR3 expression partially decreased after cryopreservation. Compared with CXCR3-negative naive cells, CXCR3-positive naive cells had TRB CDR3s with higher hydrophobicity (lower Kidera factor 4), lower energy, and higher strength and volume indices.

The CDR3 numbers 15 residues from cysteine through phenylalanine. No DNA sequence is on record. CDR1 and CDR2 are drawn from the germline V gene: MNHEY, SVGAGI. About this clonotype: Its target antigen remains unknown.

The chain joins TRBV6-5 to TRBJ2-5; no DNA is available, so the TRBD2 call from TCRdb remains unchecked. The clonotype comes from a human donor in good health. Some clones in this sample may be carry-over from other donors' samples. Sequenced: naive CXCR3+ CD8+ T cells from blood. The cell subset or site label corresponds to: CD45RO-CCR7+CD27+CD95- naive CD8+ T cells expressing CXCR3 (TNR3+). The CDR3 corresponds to CASSLQVPPRETQYF.